The 21 T cell receptor beta chains below were found in one sample sequenced in a study of shared clonotypes between healthy human individuals. The protocol was immunoSEQ multiplex PCR, while the TCRdb copy is restricted to in-frame clones and leaves out a portion. This table holds around 510,000 clones, around 78% found once. Input material: PBMCs. The source of these receptors is a woman between 40 and 50 years old in good health. Some clones in this sample may be carry-over from other donors' samples.

To note about this clone: At one boundary the junction diverges from the germline segment, which might be a read error. The chain employs TRBV30 and TRBJ1-5; no definite D call. Per germline, CDR1 GTSNPN and CDR2 SVGIG (reference sequence). The CDR3 has 15 amino acids. CDR3 DNA: TGTGTCTGGAGTGTGGGAAGGAACTCTAATCAGCCCCAGCACTTT. This translates into CVWSVGRNSNQPQHF.

The V and J genes are TRBV7-8 and TRBJ2-7; the match to TRBD1 covers 7 bases. Unmatched junction bases numbered 12, after V lost 4 bases and J lost 3 bases. The length of the CDR3 is 16 residues. Looked up from germline, CDR1 is SGHVS and CDR2 is FQNEAQ. CDR3 protein: CASSYRPGQTLYEQYF. The DNA for the CDR3 is TGTGCCAGCAGCTATCGACCGGGACAGACCCTCTACGAGCAGTACTTC.

This clone was seen ten or more times. The chain couples TRBV7-2 to TRBJ2-7; D may be TRBD2 (5 bases). Looked up from germline, CDR1 is SGHTA and CDR2 is FQGNSA. The V and J ends lost 3 bases and 1 base respectively, with 13 bases between them. This CDR3 is built from 15 residues. The CDR3 loop is CASSFDPTSSYEQYF. The CDR3 coding sequence is TGTGCCAGCAGCTTCGACCCTACTAGTTCCTACGAGCAGTACTTC.

V gene TRBV5-4 combines with J gene TRBJ1-2, with D possibly TRBD1 on 6 matching bases. Trimming stripped 4 bases from V and 4 bases from J, with 17 bases between. This CDR3 comprises 15 residues. Germline CDR1 and CDR2: SGHNT and YYREEE (reference sequence). CDR3 nucleotide sequence: TGTGCCAGCAGCAACCGGGACACGGGATCCTATGGCTACACCTTC. Protein sequence: CASSNRDTGSYGYTF.

J is TRBJ1-2 and V is TRBV27; 7 bases are shared with TRBD1. CDR1 and CDR2 from the germline V gene are MNHEY and SMNVEV (reference sequence). This CDR3 contains 14 residues. V shed 8 bases, J shed 4 bases, and the junction held 10 bases outside the gene matches. CDR3 sequence reads: CASPGDSISYGYTF. The CDR3 coding sequence is TGTGCCAGCCCAGGGGACAGTATCAGCTATGGCTACACCTTC.

The chain couples TRBV7-2 to TRBJ2-7, with 7 positions matching TRBD2. Trimming cost V 1 base and J 0 bases; bases outside gene matches: 3. Germline-derived CDR1 and CDR2 are SGHTA and FQGNSA. The CDR3 loop spans 15 amino acids. CDR3 nucleotides: TGTGCCAGCAGCTTAGTGCGGGGGAGCTCCTACGAGCAGTACTTC. It specifies CASSLVRGSSYEQYF.

This clone was found many times. The chain combines TRBV19 with TRBJ2-3, with no clear D. CDR1 and CDR2 (germline): LNHDA, SQIVND (reference sequence). Trimming cost V 3 bases and J 7 bases, with 5 bases left between them. The CDR3 covers 11 residues. CDR3 sequence (DNA): TGTGCCAGTAGTATCATGAATACGCAGTATTTT. Translating gives CASSIMNTQYF.

The chain carries TRBV7-9 and TRBJ2-7; TRBD1 aligns across 7 bases. The J segment lost 2 bases and the V segment lost 1 base, leaving 11 bases of the junction unmatched. Germline loops: CDR1 SEHNR, CDR2 FQNEAQ (reference sequence). The CDR3 sequence is 17 residues long. The CDR3 loop reads CASSLGLTGTLTYEQYF. The CDR3 DNA is TGTGCCAGCAGCTTAGGCCTGACAGGGACCCTTACCTACGAGCAGTACTTC.

This clone was observed a handful of times. The chain couples TRBV4-3 to TRBJ2-7; perhaps TRBD1 as D (5 bases). CDR3 length equals 13 residues. V lost 0 bases and J lost 7, with 10 bases in between. The germline V gene has CDR1 LGHNA and CDR2 YSLEER. The CDR3 is CASSQDLGVEQYF. The CDR3 region has the DNA TGCGCCAGCAGCCAAGATCTAGGGGTTGAGCAGTACTTC.

The CDR3 DNA sequence: TGTGCCAGCCGTCTGACAGGACCAAATAACTATGGCTACACCTTC. Translated: CASRLTGPNNYGYTF. V usage is TRBV28 and J usage is TRBJ1-2, with D perhaps TRBD1 (6 bases). Germline V CDR1 and CDR2: MDHEN, SYDVKM. The CDR3 consists of 15 residues. Trimming left V 8 bases short and J 1 base short, with 17 bases between.

The chain joins TRBV25-1 to TRBJ1-2, with TRBD1 matching 8 bases. Germline CDR1 reads MGHDK; CDR2 reads SYGVNS. Trimming removed 8 bases from V and 4 bases from J; junction bases left unmatched: 6. The CDR3 is 13 amino acids. The CDR3 DNA reads as TGTGCCAGCTCGACAGGGGAAGGCTATGGCTACACCTTC. Its protein product is CASSTGEGYGYTF.

The chain joins TRBV19 to TRBJ2-1, with D tentatively TRBD2 (6 bases). The V and J ends lost 3 bases and 8 bases respectively, with 14 bases between them. The germline V gene has CDR1 LNHDA and CDR2 SQIVND (reference sequence). This CDR3 contains 14 residues. The chain's CDR3 is CASSILAFAHEQFF. The CDR3 nucleotides are TGTGCCAGTAGTATTCTAGCGTTCGCCCATGAGCAGTTCTTC.

J is TRBJ1-1 and V is TRBV19, with TRBD1 as a possible D gene (5 bases). The germline V and J ends were trimmed by 5 bases and 10 bases, with 14 bases remaining between them. The CDR3 is made up of 12 amino acids. Germline V gene data show CDR1 as LNHDA and CDR2 as SQIVND (reference sequence). The CDR3 reads CASSWGGSAAFF. CDR3 in DNA: TGTGCCAGTAGTTGGGGGGGATCGGCAGCTTTCTTT.

This clone was counted many times. The V and J genes are TRBV25-1 and TRBJ2-3, with 11 bases lining up with TRBD2. Per the germline V gene, CDR1 is MGHDK and CDR2 is SYGVNS. There are 17 residues in the CDR3. V trimming: 3 bases; J trimming: 5 bases; junction bases outside the gene matches: 10. This chain's CDR3 is CASSDTSGSISRDTQYF. CDR3 sequence (DNA): TGTGCCAGCAGTGATACTAGCGGGAGTATAAGTCGAGATACGCAGTATTTT.

This clone was recorded once. CDR3 bases: TGTGCCAGCAGACGGGGCGGGGGGGACTCTGGAAACACCATATATTTT. Amino acids: CASRRGGGDSGNTIYF. V usage is TRBV28 and J usage is TRBJ1-3; the D gene is possibly TRBD1 (5 bases). With 6 bases removed from V and 0 bases from J, the gap between germline ends came to 15 bases. This CDR3 is 16 amino acids long. Per the germline V gene, CDR1 is MDHEN and CDR2 is SYDVKM.

The rearrangement uses TRBV7-2 and TRBJ1-3; D unclear. CDR1 SGHTA and CDR2 FQGNSA come from the germline V gene. With 5 bases removed from V and 1 base from J, the gap between germline ends came to 12 bases. This CDR3 has 15 residues. The CDR3 DNA reads TGTGCCAGCAGCCCCACGGGGAGATCTGGAAACACCATATATTTT. Amino acids: CASSPTGRSGNTIYF.

Concerning this clone itself: A far larger clone is a single base away, which makes a read error likely. This chain uses TRBV29-1 with TRBJ1-1; D might be TRBD1 (5 bases). Germline V gives CDR1 SQVTM, CDR2 ANQGSEA. Trimming pared 4 bases from V and 0 bases from J, leaving 12 bases between. The CDR3 loop spans 14 amino acids. The CDR3 bases are TGCAGCGTTGTTAATGCAGGGATGAACACTGAAGCTTTCTTT. Amino acid sequence: CSVVNAGMNTEAFF.

This clone was seen just once. The rearrangement uses TRBV10-3 and TRBJ1-1; D ambiguous. Germline lookup yields CDR1 ENHRY and CDR2 SYGVKD. The germline V and J ends were trimmed by 8 bases and 2 bases, with 12 bases remaining between them. The CDR3 sequence is 13 residues long. CDR3 DNA sequence: TGTGCCATCGCGGGAAACCAAAACACTGAAGCTTTCTTT. Protein: CAIAGNQNTEAFF.

The J gene is TRBJ1-3, the V gene TRBV10-3, with 8 bases fitting TRBD1. With 5 bases clipped from V and 4 bases from J, the junction kept 10 bases outside the gene matches. The CDR3 has 16 amino acids. The germline V gene has CDR1 ENHRY and CDR2 SYGVKD. This CDR3 reads CAISRTGTLWGNTIYF. The CDR3 region has the DNA TGTGCCATCAGTAGGACAGGGACATTGTGGGGAAACACCATATATTTT.

The J gene is TRBJ2-1, the V gene TRBV18; TRBD2 matches 7 bases. Germline V gene data show CDR1 as KGHSH and CDR2 as LQKENI. This CDR3 comprises 15 residues. After removal of 2 bases from V and 1 base from J, the junction contained 2 bases not matched to a gene. CDR3 in DNA: TGTGCCAGCTCACCAGTGGGGGGGTCCTACAATGAGCAGTTCTTC. The encoded protein is CASSPVGGSYNEQFF.

This chain uses TRBV29-1 with TRBJ2-1; 11 nucleotides line up with TRBD1. CDR3 length: 16 residues. CDR1 and CDR2 (germline): SQVTM, ANQGSEA. V lost 5 bases and J lost 6; bases outside the gene matches: 12. The CDR3 loop reads CSVRNTGTGGLNEQFF. CDR3 coding DNA: TGCAGCGTTCGGAATACCGGGACAGGGGGGCTCAATGAGCAGTTCTTC.